This T cell receptor (beta chain) was identified in a study of CD8+ T cells in alopecia areata. Described treatment: oral pan-JAK inhibitor, 5-10 mg twice daily. Alopecia areata patients gave lesional scalp punch biopsies and peripheral blood samples. Sequencing templates came from extracted RNA that was reverse transcribed into cDNA. Assay: immunoSEQ multiplex PCR; the TCRdb copy retains only in-frame clones and omits some. In the table there are 150,000 to 200,000 clones, 60% of which are singletons. Germline V gene sequence: CDR1 SQVTM, CDR2 ANQGSEA. This CDR3 region has 12 residues. V lost 7 bases and J lost 2, with 8 bases in between.

The starting material was CD4+ T cells sorted from blood, obtained at week 24, from a patient treated with tofacitinib. V gene TRBV29-1 combines with J gene TRBJ2-2; D gene uncertain. This TCR was sampled from a human donor with alopecia areata. This CDR3 reads CSAQENTGELFF. The CDR3 DNA reads as TGCAGCGCCCAAGAAAACACCGGGGAGCTGTTTTTT.